This TCR beta chain was captured by sequencing in a study of response to subunit inactivated influenza vaccine. Whole-study findings and limits: There was a suggestion from the authors that each seasonal influenza vaccination recruits few new T cells.

TCRdb re-analysed the RT-PCR reads in MiXCR, keeping a single row per CDR3 protein. In the table there are 700,000 to 800,000 distinct CDR3 sequences, approximately 17% of which are singletons. Details on this clonotype: Its specificity is unknown.

Trimming removed 6 bases at V and 5 bases at J, with 16 bases between. The CDR3 runs 13 residues. In germline, CDR1 is DFQATT, CDR2 SNEGSKA (reference sequence). This sequence was found in a man between 50 and 59 years old who received an inactivated influenza vaccine. The V and J genes are TRBV20-1 and TRBJ1-2; D may be TRBD1 (5 bases). This specimen consisted of PBMCs from blood, obtained roughly 5 days after vaccination. The CDR3 sequence: CSAPGLGGYGYTF. The DNA for the CDR3 is TGCAGTGCCCCTGGACTGGGGGGTTATGGCTACACCTTC.